There are a few counts of the clone carrying this TCR beta chain. A second roughly 7 to 11 cycle PCR used barcoded and J-beta primers. Per-sample output comprised a minimum of 2.5 million paired-end reads containing CDR3. TCRdb analysed the 5' RACE reads with MiXCR anew, one entry per CDR3 protein. This table holds about 1.7 million distinct CDR3 sequences, roughly 27% found once. The sample is drawn from a study of blood T cells in healthy people across ages. What was sequenced was blood. The receptor was isolated from a woman younger than 45 in good health.

DNA for the CDR3: TGCAGCGTTGTAAGGTATTCAAACTATGGCTACACCTTC. Protein: CSVVRYSNYGYTF. J is TRBJ1-2 and V is TRBV29-1; D call uncertain. This CDR3 region has 13 residues. The germline V and J ends were trimmed by 4 bases and 2 bases, with 11 bases remaining between them. The V gene's germline CDR1 is SQVTM and CDR2 ANQGSEA.